A selection of T cell receptor beta chains follows, all from one sample in a study of OX40 agonist ivuxolimab in advanced cancers. The data were produced by immunoSEQ multiplex PCR, yet TCRdb's version contains in-frame clones alone and is incomplete. The data hold about 70,000 clones, with about 82% observed a single time. Material: CD4+ or CD8+ T cells sorted from blood, obtained in a trial of the OX40 agonist ivuxolimab. The receptors come from an adult with an advanced solid tumor such as melanoma, head and neck, liver or kidney cancer. Both conserved end residues are trimmed from each CDR3. Each record gives: V gene, D gene, J gene, CDR3 protein. D genes are given only for firm matches.

>TRBV25-1|NA|TRBJ1-5
ASSDPGEPQH
>TRBV10-3|TRBD1|TRBJ1-5
AIGQGDQPQH
>TRBV7-2|TRBD1|TRBJ1-1
ASSSDRSRTEAF
>TRBV5-6|TRBD1|TRBJ2-7
ASSTPGTGAYEQY
>TRBV19|TRBD1|TRBJ2-7
ASTIGPGTDTYEQY
>TRBV7-9|TRBD1|TRBJ2-3
ASIPGQGFTDTQY
>TRBV4-1|TRBD1|TRBJ1-6
ASGQGEVSPLH
>TRBV10-3|NA|TRBJ2-7
AIGDRPYEQY
>TRBV7-2|NA|TRBJ1-2
ASSHPGRSDTT
>TRBV5-1|NA|TRBJ1-6
ASSEQGLYNSPLH
>TRBV7-9|TRBD1|TRBJ2-5
ASSLERGRETQY
>TRBV9|TRBD1|TRBJ1-4
ASSRQGTNEKLF
>TRBV30|NA|TRBJ1-2
AWSPWLEGGYT
>TRBV2|NA|TRBJ1-3
ASTIGQGRNTIY
>TRBV21-1|NA|TRBJ2-7
ASSKVGDRGAQRARLKY
>TRBV7-2|NA|TRBJ2-3
ASSFYGEDTQY
>TRBV2|TRBD2|TRBJ2-6
ASSRTTSGGANVLT
>TRBV2|NA|TRBJ1-5
ASSEGRGHQPQH
>TRBV5-4|TRBD1|TRBJ1-4
ASSGDTGGGFEKLF
>TRBV6-4|NA|TRBJ2-3
ASRRDTGTDTQY
>TRBV6-1|NA|TRBJ2-7
ASSEARGARSYEQY
>TRBV13|NA|TRBJ2-5
ASSPFPSKTQY
>TRBV4-1|NA|TRBJ1-3
ASSQGRAAGNTIY
>TRBV14|NA|TRBJ1-1
ASSQSSNTEAF
>TRBV7-6|NA|TRBJ2-5
ASSLEVQETQY
>TRBV21-1|NA|TRBJ2-7
ASTTDQGAYEQY
>TRBV6-1|TRBD1|TRBJ1-6
ASSERGDRGLRNSPLH
>TRBV11-2|TRBD1|TRBJ2-1
ASSSGQGAYNEQF
>TRBV10-3|TRBD2|TRBJ2-7
AISPSGTYEQY
>TRBV5-1|TRBD1|TRBJ1-6
ASRAGGGGQGSSPLH
>TRBV7-2|NA|TRBJ2-5
ASSLYGQVGETQY
>TRBV5-1|NA|TRBJ2-5
ASSFTVFTETQY
>TRBV18|NA|TRBJ2-7
ASSPDTPSSYEQY
>TRBV2|TRBD2|TRBJ2-5
ASSALAGGQETQY
>TRBV27|NA|TRBJ2-6
ASSLSSSGANVLT
>TRBV27|NA|TRBJ1-5
ASRTRSNQPQH
>TRBV5-1|TRBD1|TRBJ2-7
ASSLGQGAAEQY
>TRBV6-5|NA|TRBJ1-1
ASSYISGTRDTEAF
>TRBV6-5|NA|TRBJ2-1
ASSITESSYNEQF
>TRBV19|TRBD1|TRBJ1-2
ASHPGTGNYGYT
>TRBV7-2|TRBD2|TRBJ2-7
ASSPQGGGPYEQY
>TRBV29-1|NA|TRBJ1-2
SAGQNYGYT
>TRBV5-4|TRBD1|TRBJ2-3
ASSFRTGGDTQY
>TRBV19|TRBD1|TRBJ1-5
ASIQTGGDQPQH
>TRBV5-5|TRBD2|TRBJ2-4
ASRAGVKNIQY
>TRBV4-2|NA|TRBJ2-7
ASSQKGLAGEQY
>TRBV5-1|TRBD2|TRBJ2-3
ASSLASSGGVTDTQY
>TRBV7-2|TRBD2|TRBJ2-7
ASSLGGLVDPEQY
>TRBV5-4|NA|TRBJ2-3
ASSSDVRQGGTDTQY
>TRBV7-9|NA|TRBJ2-7
ASSLVGLLSYEQY
>TRBV25-1|NA|TRBJ2-3
ASQWPGADTQY
>TRBV7-8|NA|TRBJ2-1
ASSLRAETRYNEQF
>TRBV7-8|NA|TRBJ2-2
ASSLKGNGELF
>TRBV4-2|TRBD1|TRBJ1-4
ASSQDHGTGNGKLF
>TRBV7-2|NA|TRBJ2-7
ASSVETLSYEQY